These 21 T cell receptor beta chains came from one sample sequenced in a study of technical replicates of blood from several donors. The repertoire was sequenced with immunoSEQ multiplex PCR; TCRdb's copy has only in-frame clones and lacks some. The sample lists around 97,000 clones, 90% to 97% occurring once. The sample consisted of T cells isolated from PBMCs. Source of these receptors: a human donor in good health.

This chain joins TRBV4-3 and TRBJ1-2, with a weak D call TRBD1 (5 bases). Per germline, CDR1 LGHNA and CDR2 YSLEER. V was pared by 4 bases and J by 7 bases, with 16 bases between. The CDR3 contains 14 residues. CDR3 protein: CASSLWDSRGGYTF. The CDR3 bases are TGCGCCAGCAGCCTTTGGGACTCACGGGGTGGCTACACCTTC.

This rearrangement joins TRBV6-5 to TRBJ1-3; D gene unclear. The germline V and J ends were trimmed by 2 bases and 0 bases, with 8 bases remaining between them. Germline V gene lookup returns CDR1 MNHEY and CDR2 SVGAGI. The CDR3 spans 15 residues. The CDR3 DNA reads TGTGCCAGCAGTTACACGGGATTCTCTGGAAACACCATATATTTT. Translating it yields CASSYTGFSGNTIYF.

V is TRBV28 and J is TRBJ1-1; D ambiguous. Germline loops: CDR1 MDHEN, CDR2 SYDVKM. Trimming pared 6 bases from V and 11 bases from J, leaving 28 bases between. This CDR3 region has 16 residues. CDR3 loop: CASSSIDPSGVVRAFF. In DNA, the CDR3 is TGTGCCAGCAGCTCCATCGACCCCTCCGGAGTAGTAAGGGCTTTCTTT.

The rearrangement uses TRBV7-2 and TRBJ2-3; TRBD2 agrees at 10 bases. Germline CDR1 SGHTA, CDR2 FQGNSA. The V segment lost 3 bases and the J segment 2 bases; nucleotides outside the gene matches: 8. The CDR3 is 17 amino acids. CDR3 residues: CASSLPGLATYTDTQYF. CDR3 in DNA: TGTGCCAGCAGCTTGCCGGGACTAGCGACATACACAGATACGCAGTATTTT.

Here the CDR3 reads CASSVGDRAHYGYTF. The CDR3 DNA sequence: TGTGCCAGCAGCGTAGGGGACAGGGCGCACTATGGCTACACCTTC. The chain combines TRBV9 with TRBJ1-2, with 9 positions matching TRBD1. The CDR3 has 15 residues. In germline, CDR1 is SGDLS, CDR2 YYNGEE. V lost 0 bases and J lost 3; bases outside the gene matches: 3. Together with reference TRBV9 and TRBJ1-2, the CDR3 gives the full variable domain: DSGVTQTPKHLITATGQRVTLRCSPRSGDLSVYWYQQSLDQGLQFLIQYYNGEERAKGNILERFSAQQFPDLHSELNLSSLELGDSALYFCASSVGDRAHYGYTFGSGTRLTVV.

The chain links TRBV10-3 to TRBJ2-3; 9 nucleotides line up with TRBD2. Germline CDR1 and CDR2: ENHRY and SYGVKD. J lost 2 bases, V lost 6 bases, and 3 bases had no gene match. The length of the CDR3 is 14 residues. The CDR3 nucleotides read TGTGCCATCAGATCGGGACTAGCCACAGATACGCAGTATTTT. The encoded protein is CAIRSGLATDTQYF.

The rearrangement links TRBV12-5 to TRBJ1-5, with 7 positions matching TRBD1. The germline V gene has CDR1 LGHNT and CDR2 FRNRAP. V trimming: 7 bases; J trimming: 5 bases; junction bases outside the gene matches: 5. The CDR3 is 13 residues long. The CDR3 region is CASARGQDQPQHF. CDR3 DNA sequence: TGTGCTAGTGCCCGAGGACAGGATCAGCCCCAGCATTTT.

The rearrangement joins TRBV27 to TRBJ2-1; 7 bases align to TRBD2. CDR1 and CDR2 (germline): MNHEY, SMNVEV (reference sequence). The CDR3 runs to 13 residues. The ends lost 6 bases at V and 10 bases at J; junction bases unmatched: 9. CDR3 region: CASSYVGGDEQFF. CDR3 DNA: TGTGCCAGCAGCTATGTGGGAGGGGACGAGCAGTTCTTC.

CDR3 sequence reads: CASSIPHWTGPGELFF. Written as DNA, the CDR3 is TGTGCCAGTAGTATACCTCACTGGACAGGGCCCGGGGAGCTGTTTTTT. The chain recombines TRBV19 with TRBJ2-2, with 8 bases that match TRBD1. Germline CDR1 and CDR2: LNHDA and SQIVND (reference sequence). This CDR3 is built from 16 residues. Germline trimming cut 2 bases from V and 6 bases from J; bases unmatched to any gene: 8.

This rearrangement joins TRBV5-6 to TRBJ1-1; possible D gene TRBD1, 5 bases. CDR1 and CDR2 from the germline V gene are SGHDT and YYEEEE. This CDR3 comprises 15 residues. The germline V and J ends were trimmed by 2 bases and 1 base, with 12 bases remaining between them. The CDR3 is CASSLYHRTNTEAFF. The CDR3 DNA sequence: TGTGCCAGCAGCTTATATCACAGGACGAACACTGAAGCTTTCTTT.

The chain recombines TRBV7-9 with TRBJ2-7, with 16 positions matching TRBD2. Unmatched junction bases numbered 16, after V lost 6 bases and J lost 5 bases. The CDR3 has 19 residues. From germline, CDR1 is SEHNR and CDR2 FQNEAQ (reference sequence). CDR3 sequence (DNA): TGTGCCAGCAGAACGTTATCGGGACTAGCGGGAGGGCCGGGAGACGAGCAGTACTTC. It is translated as CASRTLSGLAGGPGDEQYF.

The genes are TRBV7-8 and TRBJ1-1; 8 nucleotides align to TRBD1. The ends lost 5 bases at V and 1 base at J; junction bases unmatched: 3. The length of the CDR3 is 14 residues. Germline V CDR1 and CDR2: SGHVS, FQNEAQ. As DNA, the CDR3 is TGTGCCAGCAGCATAGGGACAGGGAACACTGAAGCTTTCTTT. It encodes CASSIGTGNTEAFF. The variable domain in full, completed from reference TRBV7-8 and TRBJ1-1, reads GAGVSQSPRYKVAKRGQDVALRCDPISGHVSLFWYQQALGQGPEFLTYFQNEAQLDKSGLPSDRFFAERPEGSVSTLKIQRTQQEDSAVYLCASSIGTGNTEAFFGQGTRLTVV.

The chain recombines TRBV9 with TRBJ1-1; D remains unclear. The germline V gene has CDR1 SGDLS and CDR2 YYNGEE. V dropped 3 bases and J dropped 5 bases, with 14 bases sitting between them. CDR3 length: 14 amino acids. CDR3 protein: CASSDGIDGTEAFF. Here the CDR3 DNA reads TGTGCCAGCAGCGACGGGATTGACGGAACTGAAGCTTTCTTT.

This clone was detected only once. The chain joins TRBV6-5 to TRBJ1-1; 8 bases line up with TRBD1. The CDR3 runs 14 residues. Germline V gene lookup returns CDR1 MNHEY and CDR2 SVGAGI. With V trimmed by 0 bases and J by 11 bases, 8 bases remained unmatched. This CDR3 reads CASSYSGQGFRAFF. As DNA, the CDR3 is TGTGCCAGCAGTTACTCCGGACAGGGTTTTAGGGCTTTCTTT.

Here the CDR3 DNA reads TGTGCCAGCAGTGTAGCTCAGGGGGCGGCCAAAAACATTCAGTACTTC. It yields the protein CASSVAQGAAKNIQYF. The chain has TRBV2 and TRBJ2-4; 8 nucleotides match TRBD1. CDR1 is SNHLY and CDR2 is FYNNEI in the germline V gene. The CDR3 consists of 16 residues. With V trimmed by 4 bases and J by 1 base, 6 bases remained unmatched. The variable domain in full, completed from reference TRBV2 and TRBJ2-4, reads EPEVTQTPSHQVTQMGQEVILRCVPISNHLYFYWYRQILGQKVEFLVSFYNNEISEKSEIFDDQFSVERPDGSNFTLKIRSTKLEDSAMYFCASSVAQGAAKNIQYFGAGTRLSVL.

The V and J genes are TRBV19 and TRBJ1-4; D gene unclear. The V end lost 11 bases, the J end lost 5 bases, and 12 bases lay between the germline ends. The CDR3 has 12 amino acids. CDR1 is LNHDA, CDR2 SQIVND, per germline (reference sequence). CDR3 nucleotide sequence: TGTGCCGTACAAGCGGGGAATGAAAAACTGTTTTTT. Amino acid sequence: CAVQAGNEKLFF.

This chain joins TRBV25-1 and TRBJ2-4; possible D gene TRBD1, 5 bases. The V and J ends lost 3 bases and 0 bases respectively, with 9 bases between them. CDR3 length equals 15 residues. CDR1 MGHDK and CDR2 SYGVNS come from the germline V gene. The CDR3 DNA is TGTGCCAGCAGTGAGACAGTTCTAGCCAAAAACATTCAGTACTTC. Its protein is CASSETVLAKNIQYF.

V is TRBV5-1 and J is TRBJ2-7, with TRBD2 matching 14 bases. The V gene end was trimmed by 1 base and the J gene end by 7 bases; junction bases not matched to a gene: 10. Germline V lookup: CDR1 SGHRS, CDR2 YFSETQ. The CDR3 length is 17 residues. For the CDR3, the DNA is TGCGCCAGCAGCTTGAGGGGACTAGCGGGAGATAGGGAGGAGCAGTACTTC. Protein: CASSLRGLAGDREEQYF.

The CDR3 DNA reads TGTGCCAGCTCACCTCTGGGGACTAGTCAAAGGAATGAGCAGTTCTTC. Its translation: CASSPLGTSQRNEQFF. The rearrangement joins TRBV18 to TRBJ2-1; the match to TRBD2 covers 8 bases. The junction had 11 bases not matched to a gene; V was cut back by 3 bases and J by 7 bases. In germline, CDR1 is KGHSH, CDR2 LQKENI. The CDR3 has 16 residues. Supplemented by reference TRBV18 and TRBJ2-1, the full variable domain reads NAGVMQNPRHLVRRRGQEARLRCSPMKGHSHVYWYRQLPEEGLKFMVYLQKENIIDESGMPKERFSAEFPKEGPSILRIQQVVRGDSAAYFCASSPLGTSQRNEQFFGPGTRLTVL.

This chain joins TRBV4-3 and TRBJ1-1; TRBD1 matches 10 bases. Looked up from germline, CDR1 is LGHNA and CDR2 is YSLEER. CDR3 length: 15 residues. After removal of 4 bases from V and 3 bases from J, the junction contained 5 bases not matched to a gene. CDR3 loop: CASSPVGTGDTEAFF. The CDR3 DNA sequence: TGCGCCAGCAGCCCGGTCGGGACAGGGGACACTGAAGCTTTCTTT.

The V and J genes are TRBV9 and TRBJ2-7; 9 bases map to TRBD1. Germline V CDR1 and CDR2: SGDLS, YYNGEE. Losses at the gene ends were 2 bases for V and 2 bases for J; bases not matched to a gene: 5. This CDR3 is built from 15 residues. The CDR3 DNA follows: TGTGCCAGCAGCGTCCGACAGGGGGAGGCCTACGAGCAGTACTTC. Its translation is CASSVRQGEAYEQYF.